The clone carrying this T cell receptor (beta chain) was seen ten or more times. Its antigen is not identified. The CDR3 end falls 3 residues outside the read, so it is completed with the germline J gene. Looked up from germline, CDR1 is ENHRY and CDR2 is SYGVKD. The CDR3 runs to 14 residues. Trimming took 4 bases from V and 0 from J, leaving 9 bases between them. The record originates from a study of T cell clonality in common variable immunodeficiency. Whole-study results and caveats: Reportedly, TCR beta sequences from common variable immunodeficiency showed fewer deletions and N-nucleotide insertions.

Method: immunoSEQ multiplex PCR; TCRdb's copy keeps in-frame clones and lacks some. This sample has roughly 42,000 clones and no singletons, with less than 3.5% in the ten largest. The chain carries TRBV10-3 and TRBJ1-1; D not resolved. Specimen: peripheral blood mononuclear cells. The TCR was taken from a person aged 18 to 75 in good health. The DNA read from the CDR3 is TGTGCCATCAGTGGTGACAATCTGAACACTGAA. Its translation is CAISGDNLNTE. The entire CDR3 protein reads CAISGDNLNTEAFF.